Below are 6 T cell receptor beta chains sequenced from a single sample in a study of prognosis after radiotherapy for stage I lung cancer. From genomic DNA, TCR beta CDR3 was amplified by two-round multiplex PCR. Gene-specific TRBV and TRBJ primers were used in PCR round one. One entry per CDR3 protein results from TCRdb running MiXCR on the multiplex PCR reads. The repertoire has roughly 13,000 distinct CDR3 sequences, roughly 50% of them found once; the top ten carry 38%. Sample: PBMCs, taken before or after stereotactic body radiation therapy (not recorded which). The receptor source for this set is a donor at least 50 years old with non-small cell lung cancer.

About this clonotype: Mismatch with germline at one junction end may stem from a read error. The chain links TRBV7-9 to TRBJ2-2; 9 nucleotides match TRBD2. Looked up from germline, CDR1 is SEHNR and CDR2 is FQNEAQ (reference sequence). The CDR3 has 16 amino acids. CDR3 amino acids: CATLGASGVETGGLFF. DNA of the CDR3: TGTGCTACCCTAGGGGCTAGCGGGGTAGAAACCGGGGGGCTGTTTTTT.

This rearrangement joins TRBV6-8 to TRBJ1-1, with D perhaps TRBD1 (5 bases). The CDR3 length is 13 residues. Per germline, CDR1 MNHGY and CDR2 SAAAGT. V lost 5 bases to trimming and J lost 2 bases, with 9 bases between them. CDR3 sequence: CASSRDVNTEAFF. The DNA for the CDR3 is TGTGCCAGCAGTCGGGACGTAAACACTGAAGCTTTCTTT.

The CDR3: CASRLLAGASDTQYF. The CDR3 nucleotides read TGTGCCAGCAGACTTTTAGCGGGAGCATCAGATACGCAGTATTTT. The genes are TRBV12-3 or TRBV12-4 and TRBJ2-3; 9 bases agree with TRBD2. The CDR3 totals 15 residues. The ends lost 6 bases at V and 4 bases at J; junction bases unmatched: 8.

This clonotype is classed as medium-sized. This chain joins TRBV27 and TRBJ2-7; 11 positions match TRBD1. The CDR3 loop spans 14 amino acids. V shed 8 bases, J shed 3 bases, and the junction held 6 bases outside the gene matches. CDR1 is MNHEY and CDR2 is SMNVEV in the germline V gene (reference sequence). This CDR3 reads CASAPGTGGYEQYF. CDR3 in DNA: TGTGCCAGCGCCCCCGGGACAGGGGGCTACGAGCAGTACTTC.

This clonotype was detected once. CDR3 residues: CASSLGTSGITDTQYF. CDR3 coding DNA: TGTGCCAGCAGCTTAGGGACTAGCGGGATCACAGATACGCAGTATTTT. The V and J genes are TRBV7-2 and TRBJ2-3; the match to TRBD2 covers 12 bases. The CDR3 is 16 amino acids. J was trimmed by 2 bases and V by 1 base; bases with no gene match: 1. Germline CDR1 is SGHTA and CDR2 is FQGNSA.

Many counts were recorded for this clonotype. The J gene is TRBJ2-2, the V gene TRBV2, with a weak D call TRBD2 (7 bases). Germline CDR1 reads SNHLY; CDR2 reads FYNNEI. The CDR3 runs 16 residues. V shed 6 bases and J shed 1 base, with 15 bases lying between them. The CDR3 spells CASSGSGTMNTGELFF. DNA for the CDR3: TGTGCCAGCAGCGGAAGCGGGACAATGAACACCGGGGAGCTGTTTTTT.